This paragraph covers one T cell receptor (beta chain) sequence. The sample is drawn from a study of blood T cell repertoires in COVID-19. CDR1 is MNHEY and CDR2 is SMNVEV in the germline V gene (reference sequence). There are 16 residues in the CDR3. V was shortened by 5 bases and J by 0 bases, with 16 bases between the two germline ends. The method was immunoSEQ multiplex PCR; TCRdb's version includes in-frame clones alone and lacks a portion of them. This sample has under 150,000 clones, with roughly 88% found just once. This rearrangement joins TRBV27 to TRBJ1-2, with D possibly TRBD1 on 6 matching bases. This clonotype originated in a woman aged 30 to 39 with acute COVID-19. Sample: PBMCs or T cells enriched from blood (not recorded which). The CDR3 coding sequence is TGTGCCAGCAGTCCGAACTGGGGGCCCACTAACTATGGCTACACCTTC. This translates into CASSPNWGPTNYGYTF.